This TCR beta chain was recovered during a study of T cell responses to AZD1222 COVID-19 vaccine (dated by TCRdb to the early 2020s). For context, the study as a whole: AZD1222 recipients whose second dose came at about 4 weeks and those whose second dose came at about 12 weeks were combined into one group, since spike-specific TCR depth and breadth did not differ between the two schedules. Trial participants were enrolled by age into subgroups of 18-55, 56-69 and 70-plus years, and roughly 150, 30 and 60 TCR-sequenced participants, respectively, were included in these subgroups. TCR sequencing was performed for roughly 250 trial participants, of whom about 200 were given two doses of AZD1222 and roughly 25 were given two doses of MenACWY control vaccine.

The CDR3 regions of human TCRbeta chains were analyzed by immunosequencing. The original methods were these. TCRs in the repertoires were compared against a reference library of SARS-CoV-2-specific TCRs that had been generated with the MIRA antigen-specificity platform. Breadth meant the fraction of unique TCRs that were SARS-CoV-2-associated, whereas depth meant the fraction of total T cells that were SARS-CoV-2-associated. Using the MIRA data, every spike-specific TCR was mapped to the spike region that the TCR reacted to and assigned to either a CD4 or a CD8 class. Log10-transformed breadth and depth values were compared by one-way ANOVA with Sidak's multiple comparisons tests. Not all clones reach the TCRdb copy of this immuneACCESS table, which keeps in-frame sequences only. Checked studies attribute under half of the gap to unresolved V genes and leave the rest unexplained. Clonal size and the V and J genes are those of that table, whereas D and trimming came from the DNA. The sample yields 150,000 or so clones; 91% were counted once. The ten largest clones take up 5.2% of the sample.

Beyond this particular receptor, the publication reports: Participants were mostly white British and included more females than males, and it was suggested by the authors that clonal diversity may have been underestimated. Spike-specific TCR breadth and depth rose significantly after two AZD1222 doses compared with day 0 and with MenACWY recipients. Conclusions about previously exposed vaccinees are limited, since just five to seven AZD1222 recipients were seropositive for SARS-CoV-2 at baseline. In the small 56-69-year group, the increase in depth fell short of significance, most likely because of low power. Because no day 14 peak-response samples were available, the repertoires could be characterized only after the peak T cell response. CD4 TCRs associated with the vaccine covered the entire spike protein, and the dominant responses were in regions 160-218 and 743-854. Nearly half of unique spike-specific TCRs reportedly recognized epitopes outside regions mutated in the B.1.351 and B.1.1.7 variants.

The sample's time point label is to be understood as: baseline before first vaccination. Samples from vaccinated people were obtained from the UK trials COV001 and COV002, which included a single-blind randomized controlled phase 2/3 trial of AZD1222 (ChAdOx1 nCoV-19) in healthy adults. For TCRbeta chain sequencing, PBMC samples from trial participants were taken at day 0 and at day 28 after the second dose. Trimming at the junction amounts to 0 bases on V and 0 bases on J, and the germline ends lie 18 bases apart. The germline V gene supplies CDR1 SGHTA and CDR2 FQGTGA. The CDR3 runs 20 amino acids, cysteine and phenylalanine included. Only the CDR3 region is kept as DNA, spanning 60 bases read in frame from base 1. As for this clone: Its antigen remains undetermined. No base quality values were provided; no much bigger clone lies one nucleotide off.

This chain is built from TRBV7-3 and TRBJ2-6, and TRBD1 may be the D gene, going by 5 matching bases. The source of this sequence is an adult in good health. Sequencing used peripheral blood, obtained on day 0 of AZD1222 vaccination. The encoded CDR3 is CASSLTPVTVGFSGANVLTF. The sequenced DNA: TGTGCCAGCAGCTTAACCCCGGTGACAGTAGGGTTCTCTGGGGCCAACGTCCTGACTTTC.